This passage covers 25 T cell receptor beta chains from one sample sequenced in a study of control samples from healthy donors and cancer patients. The method was immunoSEQ multiplex PCR; TCRdb's version includes in-frame clones alone and lacks a portion of them. This table holds under 200,000 clones, around 91% found once. What was sequenced was blood. The receptors stem from a woman aged 25 to 45 in good health.

The chain uses TRBV6-5 and TRBJ1-5; 8 bases align to TRBD1. The ends lost 0 bases at V and 7 bases at J; junction bases unmatched: 2. Germline loops: CDR1 MNHEY, CDR2 SVGAGI. This CDR3 comprises 14 residues. The CDR3 loop reads CASSYSDRGQPQHF. Written as DNA, the CDR3 is TGTGCCAGCAGTTACTCCGACAGGGGACAGCCCCAGCATTTT.

The rearrangement joins TRBV5-6 to TRBJ1-2; D is perhaps TRBD1 (6 bases). Trimming removed 3 bases at V and 8 bases at J, with 14 bases between. The germline V gene has CDR1 SGHDT and CDR2 YYEEEE. The CDR3 loop spans 13 amino acids. Here the CDR3 DNA reads TGTGCCAGCAGCTATACAGGGTACCCCGGCTACACCTTC. This translates into CASSYTGYPGYTF.

The chain links TRBV6-2 or TRBV6-3 to TRBJ2-7, with 7 bases fitting TRBD1. The CDR3 contains 18 residues. Germline-derived CDR1 and CDR2 are MNHEY and SVGEGT. The V segment lost 2 bases and the J segment 2 bases; nucleotides outside the gene matches: 15. CDR3 nucleotides: TGTGCCAGCAGTTACCGCTCACAGGGGAAGCTTATACCCTACGAGCAGTACTTC. Translation: CASSYRSQGKLIPYEQYF.

The chain has TRBV5-4 and TRBJ2-1; 8 bases line up with TRBD2. The CDR3 spans 15 residues. Per germline, CDR1 SGHNT and CDR2 YYREEE (reference sequence). With 0 bases clipped from V and 7 bases from J, the junction kept 6 bases outside the gene matches. In nucleotides, the CDR3 is TGTGCCAGCAGCTTGGGGACTAGCCCTAGGAATGAGCAGTTCTTC. Its protein is CASSLGTSPRNEQFF.

Note on this clone: Other DNA sequences in this sample translate to the same CDR3. The J gene is TRBJ1-6, the V gene TRBV6-1; no firm D call. V lost 3 bases, J lost 6 bases, and 3 bases lay in between. This CDR3 spans 12 amino acids. The germline gives CDR1 MNHNS, CDR2 SASEGT. The CDR3 coding sequence is TGTGCCAGCAGTGATGGTAATTCACCCCTCCACTTT. Translation: CASSDGNSPLHF.

In regard to this clone: This same CDR3 is encoded by further DNA sequences in the sample. The rearrangement links TRBV4-1 to TRBJ2-5; tentative D call: TRBD1 (5 bases). This CDR3 has 13 amino acids. Germline CDR1 MGHRA, CDR2 YSYEKL. Deletions cut 4 bases from V and 5 bases from J, with 11 bases between. The CDR3 here is CASSPRVGETQYF. CDR3 bases: TGCGCCAGCAGCCCCAGGGTAGGGGAGACCCAGTACTTC.

The CDR3: CASSEAISGSTDTQYF. The CDR3 region has the DNA TGTGCCAGCAGTGAAGCGATTAGCGGGAGTACAGATACGCAGTATTTT. The gene calls are TRBV6-1 and TRBJ2-3, with TRBD2 identical over 9 bases. Germline V gene data show CDR1 as MNHNS and CDR2 as SASEGT. This CDR3 is 16 amino acids long. With 0 bases clipped from V and 3 bases from J, the junction kept 4 bases outside the gene matches.

On this clone itself: Other DNA sequences from this sample encode an identical CDR3 as well. CDR3 loop: CASSPRPSGANVLTF. DNA of the CDR3: TGTGCCAGCAGCCCCCGGCCTTCTGGGGCCAACGTCCTGACTTTC. This sequence joins TRBV3-1 (or the pseudogene TRBV3-2) and TRBJ2-6; D gene uncertain. Trimming shortened V by 4 bases and J by 1 base, and 8 bases separated the two germline ends. The CDR3 totals 15 residues. Germline V gene sequence: CDR1 LGHDT, CDR2 YNNKEL (reference sequence).

This clone is a singleton in its sample. The rearrangement joins TRBV6-1 to TRBJ1-5, with TRBD1 as a possible D gene (5 bases). Germline assignment: CDR1 MNHNS and CDR2 SASEGT. V was trimmed by 3 bases and J by 2 bases, leaving 5 bases between them. CDR3 length: 13 residues. The CDR3 DNA is TGTGCCAGCAGTGACAGGGGCAATCAGCCCCAGCATTTT. Its translation is CASSDRGNQPQHF.

The chain joins TRBV23-1 to TRBJ1-5; TRBD1 aligns across 11 bases. TRBV23-1 is filed as an ORF, its function uncertain. The length of the CDR3 is 15 residues. Trimming cost V 4 bases and J 3 bases; bases outside gene matches: 2. CDR3: CASSRDRGDNQPQHF. The CDR3, as DNA: TGCGCCAGCAGTCGGGACAGGGGGGACAATCAGCCCCAGCATTTT.

The chain links TRBV6-5 to TRBJ2-2; D is ambiguous. Germline CDR1 reads MNHEY; CDR2 reads SVGAGI. V was shortened by 0 bases and J by 1 base, with 3 bases between the two germline ends. CDR3 size: 14 residues. CDR3 bases: TGTGCCAGCAGTTACTCAGGGAACACCGGGGAGCTGTTTTTT. Its translation is CASSYSGNTGELFF.

V is TRBV5-4 and J is TRBJ2-5; TRBD2 aligns across 9 bases. This CDR3 is 15 amino acids long. The germline V gene has CDR1 SGHNT and CDR2 YYREEE (reference sequence). Germline trimming cut 0 bases from V and 2 bases from J; bases unmatched to any gene: 2. The CDR3 coding sequence is TGTGCCAGCAGCTTGGGCGGGGGGGCTCAAGAGACCCAGTACTTC. Protein sequence: CASSLGGGAQETQYF.

The chain combines TRBV9 with TRBJ2-1; tentatively, D is TRBD1 or TRBD2 (5 bases each). Trimming cost V 3 bases and J 0 bases, with 10 bases left between them. The CDR3 runs to 15 residues. Germline loops: CDR1 SGDLS, CDR2 YYNGEE. In DNA, the CDR3 is TGTGCCAGCAGCGAGGGACGGAGCTCCTACAATGAGCAGTTCTTC. Translated: CASSEGRSSYNEQFF. Filled out from reference TRBV9 and TRBJ2-1, the complete variable domain reads DSGVTQTPKHLITATGQRVTLRCSPRSGDLSVYWYQQSLDQGLQFLIQYYNGEERAKGNILERFSAQQFPDLHSELNLSSLELGDSALYFCASSEGRSSYNEQFFGPGTRLTVL.

J is TRBJ1-1 and V is TRBV7-2; unclear D gene. In germline, CDR1 is SGHTA, CDR2 FQGNSA. This CDR3 comprises 14 residues. V was clipped by 1 base and J by 9 bases, with 15 bases between them. The chain's CDR3 is CASSLVGPRGKAFF. The CDR3 region has the DNA TGTGCCAGCAGCTTAGTAGGCCCCCGCGGGAAAGCTTTCTTT.

The rearrangement joins TRBV7-3 to TRBJ1-1, with D possibly TRBD1 on 5 matching bases. Germline V gene lookup returns CDR1 SGHTA and CDR2 FQGTGA. Trimming stripped 2 bases from V and 8 bases from J, with 12 bases between. The CDR3 is made up of 13 amino acids. DNA for the CDR3: TGTGCCAGCAGCTTAGATGGGGGAAGGGAAGCTTTCTTT. Amino acid sequence: CASSLDGGREAFF.

In the case of this clone: The sample contains more than one DNA sequence encoding this CDR3. The chain recombines TRBV28 with TRBJ2-5; 7 nucleotides align to TRBD2. V lost 2 bases and J lost 3; bases outside the gene matches: 0. The CDR3 totals 13 residues. Germline V gene lookup returns CDR1 MDHEN and CDR2 SYDVKM. This CDR3 is CASSLLAEETQYF. The CDR3 DNA sequence: TGTGCCAGCAGTTTACTAGCGGAAGAGACCCAGTACTTC. Combining the CDR3 with reference TRBV28 and TRBJ2-5 gives the whole variable domain DVKVTQSSRYLVKRTGEKVFLECVQDMDHENMFWYRQDPGLGLRLIYFSYDVKMKEKGDIPEGYSVSREKKERFSLILESASTNQTSMYLCASSLLAEETQYFGPGTRLLVL.

The V call is TRBV7-9, the J call TRBJ2-1; 7 bases match TRBD2. Trimming took 1 base from V and 3 from J; bases not matched to a gene: 6. The CDR3 is 16 amino acids. Germline CDR1 and CDR2: SEHNR and FQNEAQ (reference sequence). The CDR3 nucleotides read TGTGCCAGCAGCTTAGGGGGCGGGAGCGGCTACAATGAGCAGTTCTTC. Protein product: CASSLGGGSGYNEQFF.

This sequence joins TRBV11-2 and TRBJ1-1; 7 nucleotides line up with TRBD1. The V gene end was trimmed by 5 bases and the J gene end by 3 bases; junction bases not matched to a gene: 12. Germline values: CDR1 SGHAT, CDR2 FQNNGV. The CDR3 loop spans 16 amino acids. Written as DNA, the CDR3 is TGTGCCAGCAGCGTAAGACTACAGGGGCGGGACACTGAAGCTTTCTTT. Protein: CASSVRLQGRDTEAFF.

The rearrangement joins TRBV7-9 to TRBJ1-2; D ambiguous. Between the trimmed V and J ends, which lost 1 base and 4 bases, there was a span of 7 bases. Germline CDR1 SEHNR, CDR2 FQNEAQ (reference sequence). The CDR3 covers 13 residues. CDR3 loop: CASSLGAVYGYTF. The CDR3 nucleotides read TGTGCCAGCAGCTTAGGGGCGGTCTATGGCTACACCTTC.

Of note for this clone: Other DNA sequences within the sample encode an identical CDR3. The chain links TRBV6-5 to TRBJ1-6; D gene ambiguous. The germline gives CDR1 MNHEY, CDR2 SVGAGI. V gave up 0 bases and J gave up 10 bases, with 4 bases separating them. This CDR3 is built from 12 residues. CDR3 sequence reads: CASSYSGSPLHF. CDR3 DNA sequence: TGTGCCAGCAGTTACTCGGGGTCACCCCTCCACTTT.

V usage is TRBV29-1 and J usage is TRBJ1-1; D may be TRBD1 (6 bases). Germline V gene data show CDR1 as SQVTM and CDR2 as ANQGSEA. Trimming pared 7 bases from V and 0 bases from J, leaving 12 bases between. This CDR3 spans 13 amino acids. CDR3 amino acids: CSAGQTMNTEAFF. The CDR3 DNA is TGCAGCGCTGGACAGACAATGAACACTGAAGCTTTCTTT.

With respect to this clone: In the same sample, other DNA sequences code for this CDR3. The rearrangement links TRBV19 to TRBJ1-2; 8 positions match TRBD1. After removal of 5 bases from V and 8 bases from J, the junction contained 4 bases not matched to a gene. CDR3 length: 12 amino acids. CDR1 and CDR2 (germline): LNHDA, SQIVND (reference sequence). In DNA form, the CDR3 reads TGTGCCAGTAGTCCCCGGGACAGGGGCTACACCTTC. It specifies CASSPRDRGYTF.

The chain is built from TRBV27 and TRBJ2-5, with a weak D call TRBD1 (6 bases). V lost 1 base and J 4 bases, leaving 7 bases between the germline ends. This CDR3 has 13 residues. Germline V CDR1 and CDR2: MNHEY, SMNVEV (reference sequence). In DNA, the CDR3 is TGTGCCAGCAGTTTATTAGGGGGAGAGACCCAGTACTTC. Translating it yields CASSLLGGETQYF.

CDR3 in DNA: TGTGCCAGCAGCCAAGTTAGATACAATGAGCAGTTCTTC. Amino acids: CASSQVRYNEQFF. The chain links TRBV14 to TRBJ2-1; D remains unclear. Germline-derived CDR1 and CDR2 are SGHDN and FVKESK. Trimming took 1 base from V and 4 from J, leaving 5 bases between them. This CDR3 has 13 residues.

The chain uses TRBV5-4 and TRBJ2-6; D is ambiguous. CDR1 is SGHNT and CDR2 is YYREEE in the germline V gene (reference sequence). The CDR3 runs 13 residues. V was shortened by 3 bases and J by 4 bases, with 5 bases between the two germline ends. The CDR3 loop is CASSSTGANVLTF. CDR3 DNA sequence: TGTGCCAGCAGCTCCACCGGGGCCAACGTCCTGACTTTC.